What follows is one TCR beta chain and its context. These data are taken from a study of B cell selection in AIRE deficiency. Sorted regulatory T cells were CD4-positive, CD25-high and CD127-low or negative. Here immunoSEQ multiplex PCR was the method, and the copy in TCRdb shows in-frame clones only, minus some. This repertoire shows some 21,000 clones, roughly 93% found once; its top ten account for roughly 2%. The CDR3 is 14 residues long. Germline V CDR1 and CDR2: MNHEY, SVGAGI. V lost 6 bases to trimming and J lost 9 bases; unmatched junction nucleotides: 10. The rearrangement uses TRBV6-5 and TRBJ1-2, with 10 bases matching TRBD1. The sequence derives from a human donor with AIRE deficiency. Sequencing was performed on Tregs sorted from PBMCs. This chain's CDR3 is CASRSPGTGDRYTF. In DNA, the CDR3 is TGTGCCAGCAGGTCCCCCGGGACAGGGGACCGCTACACCTTC.